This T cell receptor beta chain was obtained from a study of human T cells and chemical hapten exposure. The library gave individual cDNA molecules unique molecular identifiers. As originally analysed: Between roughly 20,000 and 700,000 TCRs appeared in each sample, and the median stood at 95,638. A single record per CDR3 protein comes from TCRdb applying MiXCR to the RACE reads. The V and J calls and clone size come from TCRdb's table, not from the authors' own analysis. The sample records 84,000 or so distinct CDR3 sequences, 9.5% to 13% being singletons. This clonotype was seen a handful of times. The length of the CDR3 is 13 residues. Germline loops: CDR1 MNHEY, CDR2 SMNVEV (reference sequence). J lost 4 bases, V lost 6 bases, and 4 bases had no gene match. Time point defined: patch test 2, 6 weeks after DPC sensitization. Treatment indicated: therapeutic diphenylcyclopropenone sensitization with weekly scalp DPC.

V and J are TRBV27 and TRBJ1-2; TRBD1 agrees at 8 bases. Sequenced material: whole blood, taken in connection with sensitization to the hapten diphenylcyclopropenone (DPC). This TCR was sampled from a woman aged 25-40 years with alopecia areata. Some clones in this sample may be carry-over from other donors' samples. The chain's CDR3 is CASSPTGAYGYTF. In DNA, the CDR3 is TGTGCCAGCAGCCCGACAGGGGCCTATGGCTACACCTTC.